Following are 14 T cell receptor beta chains from one sample sequenced in a study of blood T cell repertoires in COVID-19. Clones were sequenced by immunoSEQ multiplex PCR, and TCRdb holds only the in-frame ones, with some missing. The table has approximately 260,000 clones, approximately 83% seen once; the top ten hold about 3.3%. Sequenced: PBMCs or T cells enriched from blood (not recorded which). The receptor source for this set is a woman in her thirties or forties with acute COVID-19.

The chain joins TRBV20-1 to TRBJ2-7, with TRBD2 identical over 9 bases. Germline loops: CDR1 DFQATT, CDR2 SNEGSKA (reference sequence). V lost 3 bases and J lost 7; bases outside the gene matches: 7. The CDR3 is 13 residues long. CDR3 amino acids: CSASHLREGEQYF. CDR3 nucleotides: TGCAGTGCTAGTCATTTGCGGGAGGGGGAGCAGTACTTC.

V is TRBV9 and J is TRBJ2-3, with 12 bases identical to TRBD2. The germline CDR1 and CDR2 sequences are SGDLS and YYNGEE. The CDR3 loop spans 16 amino acids. V shed 1 base, J shed 7 bases, and the junction held 7 bases outside the gene matches. CDR3 coding DNA: TGTGCCAGCAGCGTATTACTAGCGGGAGGTATAAATACGCAGTATTTT. This encodes CASSVLLAGGINTQYF.

The CDR3 DNA reads TGTGCCAGCAGCCGACGGGAGGTATCACAAGAGACCCAGTACTTC. It codes for CASSRREVSQETQYF. The chain recombines TRBV5-4 with TRBJ2-5, with 7 nucleotides matching TRBD2. CDR3 size: 15 residues. Germline CDR1 is SGHNT and CDR2 is YYREEE (reference sequence). V trimming: 4 bases; J trimming: 2 bases; junction bases outside the gene matches: 8. Full variable domain (missing parts from reference TRBV5-4 and TRBJ2-5): ETGVTQSPTHLIKTRGQQVTLRCSSQSGHNTVSWYQQALGQGPQFIFQYYREEENGRGNFPPRFSGLQFPNYSSELNVNALELDDSALYLCASSRREVSQETQYFGPGTRLLVL.

This clone was seen a few times. This chain links TRBV19 with TRBJ2-3, with D perhaps TRBD2 (6 bases). The CDR3 is 16 amino acids. Germline V CDR1 and CDR2: LNHDA, SQIVND (reference sequence). Trimming took 10 bases from V and 5 from J, leaving 25 bases between them. The CDR3 coding sequence is TGTGCCACCCTCCCGGTTGGAGGGAGCTTTGTAGATACGCAGTATTTT. This sequence encodes CATLPVGGSFVDTQYF.

The V and J genes are TRBV5-8 and TRBJ2-7; 7 nucleotides match TRBD2. The CDR3 has 13 amino acids. Germline V gene lookup returns CDR1 SGHTS and CDR2 YDEGEE. V trimming: 5 bases; J trimming: 3 bases; junction bases outside the gene matches: 5. CDR3 sequence reads: CASSYLADYEQYF. In nucleotides, the CDR3 is TGTGCCAGCAGTTATCTAGCGGACTACGAGCAGTACTTC.

A remark on this clone: The same CDR3 can be traced to other DNA sequences in this sample. The chain links TRBV19 to TRBJ2-7; 12 nucleotides align to TRBD2. Germline V gene lookup returns CDR1 LNHDA and CDR2 SQIVND (reference sequence). J was trimmed by 0 bases and V by 6 bases; bases with no gene match: 3. The CDR3 covers 15 residues. CDR3 sequence: CASSMTSGSSYEQYF. The CDR3 DNA sequence: TGTGCCAGTAGCATGACTAGCGGGAGCTCCTACGAGCAGTACTTC.

This clone appeared once. This chain uses TRBV7-6 with TRBJ2-1, with D maybe TRBD2 (6 bases). Per the germline V gene, CDR1 is SGHVS and CDR2 is FNYEAQ. Trimming removed 5 bases at V and 7 bases at J, with 12 bases between. The CDR3 runs 13 residues. The CDR3 protein is CASSHYGRNEQFF. In DNA, the CDR3 is TGTGCCAGCAGCCATTACGGGAGAAATGAGCAGTTCTTC. The full variable domain, with the rest looked up from reference TRBV7-6 and TRBJ2-1, is GAGVSQSPRYKVTKRGQDVALRCDPISGHVSLYWYRQALGQGPEFLTYFNYEAQQDKSGLPNDRFSAERPEGSISTLTIQRTEQRDSAMYRCASSHYGRNEQFFGPGTRLTVL.

This chain uses TRBV5-4 with TRBJ2-7, with 14 bases aligning to TRBD2. The V gene's germline CDR1 is SGHNT and CDR2 YYREEE (reference sequence). The junction had 4 bases not matched to a gene; V was cut back by 4 bases and J by 7 bases. This CDR3 comprises 14 residues. CDR3 nucleotide sequence: TGTGCCAGCAGCCCGGGACTAGCGGGAGTTGAGCAGTACTTC. Its translation: CASSPGLAGVEQYF.

The chain has TRBV3-1 (or the pseudogene TRBV3-2) and TRBJ1-5; D perhaps matches TRBD1 (5 bases). V gave up 5 bases and J gave up 6 bases, with 14 bases separating them. Per germline, CDR1 LGHDT and CDR2 YNNKEL (reference sequence). The CDR3 spans 14 residues. CDR3 protein: CASSRAGFSQPQHF. DNA of the CDR3: TGTGCCAGCAGCAGAGCAGGGTTTAGTCAGCCCCAGCATTTT.

CDR3 sequence (DNA): TGCAGTGCTAGTGCCATCAGCGTTAGCTCCTACAATGAGCAGTTCTTC. This encodes CSASAISVSSYNEQFF. The chain combines TRBV20-1 with TRBJ2-1; no clear D gene. The germline V gene encodes CDR1 DFQATT and CDR2 SNEGSKA (reference sequence). This CDR3 region has 16 residues. V lost 3 bases and J lost 0, with 15 bases in between.

Concerning this clone itself: The same CDR3 is also encoded by other DNA sequences in this sample. The CDR3 loop is CASSVGGADSYEQYF. The DNA of the CDR3 is TGTGCCAGCAGCGTAGGAGGAGCGGATAGCTACGAGCAGTACTTC. The V and J genes are TRBV9 and TRBJ2-7, with D maybe TRBD2 (5 bases). The V and J ends lost 0 bases and 3 bases respectively, with 13 bases between them. The CDR3 is made up of 15 amino acids. The V gene's germline CDR1 is SGDLS and CDR2 YYNGEE. Together with reference TRBV9 and TRBJ2-7, the CDR3 gives the full variable domain: DSGVTQTPKHLITATGQRVTLRCSPRSGDLSVYWYQQSLDQGLQFLIQYYNGEERAKGNILERFSAQQFPDLHSELNLSSLELGDSALYFCASSVGGADSYEQYFGPGTRLTVT.

CDR3 DNA: TGCGCCAGCAGCCACCTAGCGGGAGACTACAATGAGCAGTTCTTC. It encodes CASSHLAGDYNEQFF. The chain joins TRBV4-1 to TRBJ2-1; 10 bases fit TRBD2. CDR3 size: 15 residues. V shed 3 bases, J shed 3 bases, and the junction held 2 bases outside the gene matches. Germline V lookup: CDR1 MGHRA, CDR2 YSYEKL.

The genes are TRBV2 and TRBJ2-1, with D possibly TRBD1 on 6 matching bases. This CDR3 has 17 residues. V was clipped by 4 bases and J by 9 bases, with 25 bases between them. The V gene's germline CDR1 is SNHLY and CDR2 FYNNEI. DNA of the CDR3: TGTGCCAGCAGTGCTATCGAATGGACAGATACGAGCGGTGAGCAGTTCTTC. The encoded protein is CASSAIEWTDTSGEQFF.

The chain couples TRBV7-8 to TRBJ2-7, with TRBD2 matching over 8 bases. From germline, CDR1 is SGHVS and CDR2 FQNEAQ. V shed 0 bases and J 2 bases; nucleotides not matched to a gene: 6. This CDR3 region has 16 residues. The CDR3 loop reads CASSLASSGPPYEQYF. The CDR3 region has the DNA TGTGCCAGCAGCTTAGCTTCTAGCGGGCCTCCCTACGAGCAGTACTTC.